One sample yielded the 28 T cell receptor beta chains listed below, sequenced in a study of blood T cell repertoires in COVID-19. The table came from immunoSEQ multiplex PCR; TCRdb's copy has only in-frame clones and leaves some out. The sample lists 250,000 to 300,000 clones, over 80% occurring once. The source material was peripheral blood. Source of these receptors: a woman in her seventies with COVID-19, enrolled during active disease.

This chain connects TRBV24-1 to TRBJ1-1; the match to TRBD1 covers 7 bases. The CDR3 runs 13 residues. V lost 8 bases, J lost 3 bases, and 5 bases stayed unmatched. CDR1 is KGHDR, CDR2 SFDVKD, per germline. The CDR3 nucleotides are TGTGCCACCAAACAGGGGTTGGACACTGAAGCTTTCTTT. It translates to CATKQGLDTEAFF.

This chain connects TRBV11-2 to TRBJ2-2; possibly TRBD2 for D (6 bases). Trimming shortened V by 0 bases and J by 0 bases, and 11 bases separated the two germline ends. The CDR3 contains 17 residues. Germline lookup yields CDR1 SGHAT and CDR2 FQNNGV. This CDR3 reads CASSLDKGGSNTGELFF. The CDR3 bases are TGTGCCAGCAGCTTAGATAAAGGAGGGTCGAACACCGGGGAGCTGTTTTTT. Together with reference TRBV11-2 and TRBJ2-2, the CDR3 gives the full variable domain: EAGVAQSPRYKIIEKRQSVAFWCNPISGHATLYWYQQILGQGPKLLIQFQNNGVVDDSQLPKDRFSAERLKGVDSTLKIQPAKLEDSAVYLCASSLDKGGSNTGELFFGEGSRLTVL.

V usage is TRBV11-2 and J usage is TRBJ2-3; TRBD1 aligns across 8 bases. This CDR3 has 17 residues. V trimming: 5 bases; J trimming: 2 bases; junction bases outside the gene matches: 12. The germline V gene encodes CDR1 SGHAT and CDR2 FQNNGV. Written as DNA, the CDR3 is TGTGCCAGCAGCATTGCAGGGGGCCAATTCAACACAGATACGCAGTATTTT. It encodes CASSIAGGQFNTDTQYF. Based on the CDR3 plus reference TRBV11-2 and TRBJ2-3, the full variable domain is EAGVAQSPRYKIIEKRQSVAFWCNPISGHATLYWYQQILGQGPKLLIQFQNNGVVDDSQLPKDRFSAERLKGVDSTLKIQPAKLEDSAVYLCASSIAGGQFNTDTQYFGPGTRLTVL.

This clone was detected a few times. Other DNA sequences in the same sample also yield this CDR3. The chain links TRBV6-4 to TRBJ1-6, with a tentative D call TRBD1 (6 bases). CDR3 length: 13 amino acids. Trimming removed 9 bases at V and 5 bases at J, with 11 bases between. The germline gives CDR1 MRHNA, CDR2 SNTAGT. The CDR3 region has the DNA TGTGCCAGTCGCCGGGACAATAATTCACCCCTCCACTTT. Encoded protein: CASRRDNNSPLHF.

The CDR3 bases are TGTGCCAGCAGCTTGGTGGCAAGCTATGGCTACACCTTC. Translating it yields CASSLVASYGYTF. This chain joins TRBV5-4 and TRBJ1-2; no reliable D call. Looked up from germline, CDR1 is SGHNT and CDR2 is YYREEE (reference sequence). V lost 0 bases, J lost 4 bases, and 7 bases lay in between. This CDR3 is 13 amino acids long.

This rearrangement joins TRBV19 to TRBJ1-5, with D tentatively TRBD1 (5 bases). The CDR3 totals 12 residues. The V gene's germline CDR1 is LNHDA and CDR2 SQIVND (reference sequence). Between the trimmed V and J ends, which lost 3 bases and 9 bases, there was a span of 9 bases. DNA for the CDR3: TGTGCCAGTAGTATCAGGGCTGGGCCCCAGCATTTT. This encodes CASSIRAGPQHF.

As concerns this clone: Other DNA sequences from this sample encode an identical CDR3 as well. Written as DNA, the CDR3 is TGTGCCAGCAGCTTAGCGGGTACAGATACGCAGTATTTT. It translates to CASSLAGTDTQYF. V usage is TRBV11-2 and J usage is TRBJ2-3; D is ambiguous. The CDR3 consists of 13 residues. Per germline, CDR1 SGHAT and CDR2 FQNNGV. V shed 1 base and J shed 3 bases, with 5 bases lying between them.

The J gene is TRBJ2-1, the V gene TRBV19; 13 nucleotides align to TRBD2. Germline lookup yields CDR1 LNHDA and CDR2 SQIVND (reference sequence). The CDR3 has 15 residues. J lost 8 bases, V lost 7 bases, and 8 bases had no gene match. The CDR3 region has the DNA TGTGCCAGTACAAAGGGACTAGCGGGATGGTATGAGCAGTTCTTC. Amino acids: CASTKGLAGWYEQFF.

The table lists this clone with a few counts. The CDR3 is CASSLTPSTQYF. CDR3 coding DNA: TGTGCCAGCAGCCTTACACCCTCCACCCAGTACTTC. The V gene is TRBV3-1 (or the pseudogene TRBV3-2), the J gene TRBJ2-5; D is unclear. Germline V CDR1 and CDR2: LGHDT, YNNKEL (reference sequence). This CDR3 comprises 12 residues. Trimming took off 4 bases at V and 8 bases at J, with 11 bases between the two ends.

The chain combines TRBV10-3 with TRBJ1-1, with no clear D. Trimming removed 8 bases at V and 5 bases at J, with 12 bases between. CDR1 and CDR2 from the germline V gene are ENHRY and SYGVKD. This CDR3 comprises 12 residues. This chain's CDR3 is CAISRSTTEAFF. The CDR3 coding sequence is TGTGCCATCTCGAGGTCGACGACTGAAGCTTTCTTT.

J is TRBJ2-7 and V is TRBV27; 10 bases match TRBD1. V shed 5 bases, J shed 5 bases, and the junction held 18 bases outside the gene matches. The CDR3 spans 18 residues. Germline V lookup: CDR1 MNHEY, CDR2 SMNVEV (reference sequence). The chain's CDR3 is CASSLKFPGQGWENEQYF. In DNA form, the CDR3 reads TGTGCCAGCAGTCTAAAGTTCCCGGGACAGGGGTGGGAGAACGAGCAGTACTTC.

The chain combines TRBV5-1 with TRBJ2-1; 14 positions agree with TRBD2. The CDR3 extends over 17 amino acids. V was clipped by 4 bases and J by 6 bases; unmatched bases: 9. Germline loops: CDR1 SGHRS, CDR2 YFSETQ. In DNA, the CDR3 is TGCGCCAGCAGCCCCGGGACTAGCGGGAGTGGGGGCAATGAGCAGTTCTTC. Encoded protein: CASSPGTSGSGGNEQFF.

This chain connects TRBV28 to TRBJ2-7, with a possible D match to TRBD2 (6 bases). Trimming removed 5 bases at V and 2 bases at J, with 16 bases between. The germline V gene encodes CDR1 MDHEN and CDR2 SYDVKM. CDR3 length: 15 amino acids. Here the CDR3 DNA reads TGTGCCAGCAGTCACCCCCCGGGACTCCCCTACGAGCAGTACTTC. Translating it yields CASSHPPGLPYEQYF.

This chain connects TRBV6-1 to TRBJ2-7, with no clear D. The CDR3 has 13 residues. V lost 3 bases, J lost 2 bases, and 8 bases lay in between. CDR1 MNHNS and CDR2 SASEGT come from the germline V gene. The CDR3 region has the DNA TGTGCCAGCAGTGACCCGGTCCCCTACGAGCAGTACTTC. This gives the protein CASSDPVPYEQYF.

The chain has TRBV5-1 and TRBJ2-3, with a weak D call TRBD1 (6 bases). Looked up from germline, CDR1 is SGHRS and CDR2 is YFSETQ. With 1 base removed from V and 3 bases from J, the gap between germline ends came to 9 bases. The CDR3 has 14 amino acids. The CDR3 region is CASSLYRETDTQYF. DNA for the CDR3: TGCGCCAGCAGCTTGTACAGGGAAACAGATACGCAGTATTTT. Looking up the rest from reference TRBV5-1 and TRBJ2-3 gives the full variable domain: KAGVTQTPRYLIKTRGQQVTLSCSPISGHRSVSWYQQTPGQGLQFLFEYFSETQRNKGNFPGRFSGRQFSNSRSEMNVSTLELGDSALYLCASSLYRETDTQYFGPGTRLTVL.

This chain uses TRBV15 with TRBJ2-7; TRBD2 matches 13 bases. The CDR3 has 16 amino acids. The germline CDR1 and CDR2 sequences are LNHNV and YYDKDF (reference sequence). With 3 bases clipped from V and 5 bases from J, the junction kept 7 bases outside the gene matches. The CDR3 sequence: CATSSPGTSGENEQYF. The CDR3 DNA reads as TGTGCCACCAGCAGTCCCGGGACTAGCGGGGAAAACGAGCAGTACTTC.

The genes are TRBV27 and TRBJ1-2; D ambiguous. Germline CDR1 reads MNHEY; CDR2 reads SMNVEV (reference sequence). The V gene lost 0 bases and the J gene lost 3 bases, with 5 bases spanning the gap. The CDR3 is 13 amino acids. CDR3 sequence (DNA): TGTGCCAGCAGTTTATCCGGGGACTATGGCTACACCTTC. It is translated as CASSLSGDYGYTF.

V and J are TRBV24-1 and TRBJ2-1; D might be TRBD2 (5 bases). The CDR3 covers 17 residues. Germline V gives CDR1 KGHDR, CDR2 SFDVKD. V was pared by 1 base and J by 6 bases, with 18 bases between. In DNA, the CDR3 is TGTGCCACCAGTGATTTAGCGACTGCCCGGGGAACCAATGAGCAGTTCTTC. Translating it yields CATSDLATARGTNEQFF.

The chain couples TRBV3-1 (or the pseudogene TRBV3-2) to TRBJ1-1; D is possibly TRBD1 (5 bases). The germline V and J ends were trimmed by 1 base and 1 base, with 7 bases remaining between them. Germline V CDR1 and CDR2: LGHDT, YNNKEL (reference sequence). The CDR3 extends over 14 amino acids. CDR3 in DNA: TGTGCCAGCAGCCAAGGCGGGGCGAACACTGAAGCTTTCTTT. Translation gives CASSQGGANTEAFF.

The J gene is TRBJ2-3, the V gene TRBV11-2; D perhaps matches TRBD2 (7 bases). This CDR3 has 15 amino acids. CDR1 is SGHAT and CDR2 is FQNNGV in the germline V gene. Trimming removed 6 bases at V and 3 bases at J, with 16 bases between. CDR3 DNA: TGTGCCAGCAGAGGGGGGAGGGCCGTGACAGATACGCAGTATTTT. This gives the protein CASRGGRAVTDTQYF.

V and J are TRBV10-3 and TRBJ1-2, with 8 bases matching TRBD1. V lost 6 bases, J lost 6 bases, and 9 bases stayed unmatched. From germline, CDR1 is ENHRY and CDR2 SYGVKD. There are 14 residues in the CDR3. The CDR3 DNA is TGTGCCATCAGGACAGGGGACGTGTGGGATGGCTACACCTTC. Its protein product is CAIRTGDVWDGYTF.

In DNA, the CDR3 is TGTGCCAGCAGTTATGGGACAGGGGTCGAGCAGTACTTC. Amino acid sequence: CASSYGTGVEQYF. The chain couples TRBV6-6 to TRBJ2-7; 10 nucleotides align to TRBD1. Losses at the gene ends were 3 bases for V and 6 bases for J; bases not matched to a gene: 2. This CDR3 contains 13 residues. Looked up from germline, CDR1 is MNHNY and CDR2 is SVGAGI (reference sequence).

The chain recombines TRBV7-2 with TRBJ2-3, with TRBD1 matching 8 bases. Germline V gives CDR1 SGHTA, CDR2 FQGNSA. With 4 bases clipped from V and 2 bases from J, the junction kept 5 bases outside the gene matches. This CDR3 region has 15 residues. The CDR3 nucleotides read TGTGCCAGCAGCTCGACGGGACAGGTCACAGATACGCAGTATTTT. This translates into CASSSTGQVTDTQYF.

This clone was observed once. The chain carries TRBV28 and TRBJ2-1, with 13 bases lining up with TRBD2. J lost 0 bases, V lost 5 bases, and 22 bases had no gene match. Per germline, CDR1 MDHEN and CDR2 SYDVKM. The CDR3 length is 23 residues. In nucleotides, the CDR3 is TGTGCCAGCAGTCCGTTTGGGAGGGGCTCCGGGACTAGCGGGAACCTCTCCTACAATGAGCAGTTCTTC. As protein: CASSPFGRGSGTSGNLSYNEQFF.

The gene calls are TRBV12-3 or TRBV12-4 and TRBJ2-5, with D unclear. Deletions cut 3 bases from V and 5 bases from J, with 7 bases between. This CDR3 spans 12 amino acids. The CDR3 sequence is CASSLMRETQYF. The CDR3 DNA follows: TGTGCCAGCAGTTTGATGCGGGAGACCCAGTACTTC.

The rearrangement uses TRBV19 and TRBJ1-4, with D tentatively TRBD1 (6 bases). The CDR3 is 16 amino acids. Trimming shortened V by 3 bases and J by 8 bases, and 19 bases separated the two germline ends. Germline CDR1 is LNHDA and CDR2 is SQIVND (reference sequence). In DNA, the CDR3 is TGTGCCAGTAGTATCGTCCCCCCAGGGGCTTGGGAAAAACTGTTTTTT. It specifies CASSIVPPGAWEKLFF.

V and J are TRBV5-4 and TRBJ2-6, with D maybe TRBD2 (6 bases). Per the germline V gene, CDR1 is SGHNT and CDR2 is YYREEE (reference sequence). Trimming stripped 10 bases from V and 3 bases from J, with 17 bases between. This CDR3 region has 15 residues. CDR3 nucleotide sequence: TGTGCCGGCTCCAAGGCCGGGAGTGGGGCCAACGTCCTGACTTTC. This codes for CAGSKAGSGANVLTF.

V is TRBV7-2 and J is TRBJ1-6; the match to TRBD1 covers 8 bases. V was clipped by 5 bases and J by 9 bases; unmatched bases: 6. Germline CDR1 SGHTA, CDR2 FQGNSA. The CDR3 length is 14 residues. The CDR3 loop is CASSPGQVSSPLHF. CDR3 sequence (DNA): TGTGCCAGCAGCCCGGGACAGGTCTCTTCACCCCTCCACTTT.